This entry lists 18 T cell receptor beta chains sequenced from one sample in a study of T cells after posttransplantation cyclophosphamide. Sequencing used immunoSEQ multiplex PCR; TCRdb keeps in-frame clones, though not all of them. The repertoire holds about 21,000 clones, roughly 98% seen once, with about 0.13% in the top ten. What was sequenced was naive CD8+ T cells sorted from PBMCs. Receptor source: a man between 40 and 49 years old in good health, CMV-negative, and a related stem cell transplant donor.

The chain carries TRBV28 and TRBJ2-6; the D gene is possibly TRBD2 (5 bases). Trimming removed 5 bases from V and 1 base from J, with 9 bases in between. Germline V CDR1 and CDR2: MDHEN, SYDVKM. The CDR3 extends over 15 amino acids. CDR3 DNA sequence: TGTGCCAGCAGTGCACCGGGGTCTGGGGCCAACGTCCTGACTTTC. Encoded protein: CASSAPGSGANVLTF.

This rearrangement joins TRBV9 to TRBJ2-3, with D maybe TRBD1 (6 bases). Trimming pared 6 bases from V and 1 base from J, leaving 12 bases between. Germline CDR1 is SGDLS and CDR2 is YYNGEE. The CDR3 totals 14 residues. The CDR3 region is CASNAKGGTDTQYF. The CDR3 DNA reads as TGTGCCAGCAACGCCAAGGGGGGCACAGATACGCAGTATTTT.

V is TRBV4-1 and J is TRBJ2-1; weak D call: TRBD2 (6 bases). This CDR3 has 16 residues. In germline, CDR1 is MGHRA, CDR2 YSYEKL. Between the trimmed V and J ends, which lost 5 bases and 6 bases, there was a span of 20 bases. CDR3: CASSLIAAKRGNEQFF. DNA of the CDR3: TGCGCCAGCAGCTTGATAGCGGCGAAAAGGGGCAATGAGCAGTTCTTC.

This chain connects TRBV7-2 to TRBJ1-5; TRBD1 might be the D (5 bases). V was pared by 1 base and J by 5 bases, with 15 bases between. Germline CDR1 reads SGHTA; CDR2 reads FQGNSA. The CDR3 runs to 16 residues. DNA of the CDR3: TGTGCCAGCAGCTTAGGGTTTGACAGCCCTTATCAGCCCCAGCATTTT. Amino acid sequence: CASSLGFDSPYQPQHF.

The chain links TRBV6-1 to TRBJ2-1; possible D gene TRBD2, 5 bases. Trimming took off 5 bases at V and 4 bases at J, with 9 bases between the two ends. This CDR3 region has 13 residues. Germline lookup yields CDR1 MNHNS and CDR2 SASEGT. CDR3 protein: CASSPRGYNEQFF. CDR3 bases: TGTGCCAGCAGTCCCCGAGGGTACAATGAGCAGTTCTTC.

The CDR3 DNA sequence: TGTGCCAGCAGACCCCAGGGGGCGAACACTGAAGCTTTCTTT. The encoded protein is CASRPQGANTEAFF. The rearrangement links TRBV5-5 to TRBJ1-1; 8 bases line up with TRBD1. With 5 bases clipped from V and 1 base from J, the junction kept 4 bases outside the gene matches. Germline V gene sequence: CDR1 SGHKS, CDR2 YYEKEE (reference sequence). CDR3 length: 14 residues.

This chain joins TRBV6-5 and TRBJ2-2, with TRBD2 as a possible D gene (6 bases). The CDR3 runs to 14 residues. Looked up from germline, CDR1 is MNHEY and CDR2 is SVGAGI. Deletions cut 2 bases from V and 4 bases from J, with 8 bases between. The CDR3 reads CASSYGGVTGELFF. The DNA of the CDR3 is TGTGCCAGCAGTTACGGCGGGGTCACCGGGGAGCTGTTTTTT.

The rearrangement joins TRBV4-1 to TRBJ2-7, with D tentatively TRBD1 (6 bases). V shed 5 bases and J shed 3 bases, with 14 bases lying between them. The CDR3 consists of 14 residues. From germline, CDR1 is MGHRA and CDR2 YSYEKL. DNA of the CDR3: TGCGCCAGCAGCGTACTCCAGGGGATCTACGAGCAGTACTTC. Its protein is CASSVLQGIYEQYF.

On this clone itself: The same CDR3 arises from other DNA sequences in this sample as well. The CDR3 sequence: CASSLDARGSSYEQYF. The DNA for the CDR3 is TGTGCCAGCAGCTTAGATGCGCGGGGAAGCTCCTACGAGCAGTACTTC. The gene calls are TRBV11-2 and TRBJ2-7, with a possible D match to TRBD2 (6 bases). Germline loops: CDR1 SGHAT, CDR2 FQNNGV. V lost 0 bases and J 0 bases, leaving 12 bases between the germline ends. The CDR3 length is 16 residues.

V and J are TRBV27 and TRBJ1-1; D gene uncertain. Germline V gene lookup returns CDR1 MNHEY and CDR2 SMNVEV (reference sequence). The CDR3 spans 13 residues. With 7 bases removed from V and 0 bases from J, the gap between germline ends came to 9 bases. The CDR3 nucleotides are TGTGCCAGCACAAGCCTCATGAACACTGAAGCTTTCTTT. This translates into CASTSLMNTEAFF.

J is TRBJ1-2 and V is TRBV19; D gene unclear. The CDR3 runs 13 residues. Trimming removed 3 bases from V and 1 base from J, with 6 bases in between. The V gene's germline CDR1 is LNHDA and CDR2 SQIVND (reference sequence). The CDR3 bases are TGTGCCAGTAGTATCCGGGTTAACTATGGCTACACCTTC. This encodes CASSIRVNYGYTF.

The V gene is TRBV27, the J gene TRBJ2-7; 11 bases align to TRBD2. The CDR3 runs 12 residues. The germline V gene encodes CDR1 MNHEY and CDR2 SMNVEV (reference sequence). V trimming: 7 bases; J trimming: 7 bases; junction bases outside the gene matches: 3. The CDR3 coding sequence is TGTGCCAGCACGGGACTAGCGGATGAGCAGTACTTC. Encoded protein: CASTGLADEQYF.

The chain couples TRBV7-6 to TRBJ1-1, with D unresolved. Germline V gene lookup returns CDR1 SGHVS and CDR2 FNYEAQ. V lost 1 base, J lost 4 bases, and 10 bases lay in between. The length of the CDR3 is 14 residues. The CDR3 sequence is CASSLVSVSTEAFF. In DNA, the CDR3 is TGTGCCAGCAGCTTAGTGTCGGTTAGCACTGAAGCTTTCTTT.

This chain connects TRBV28 to TRBJ2-7; TRBD1 aligns across 8 bases. With V trimmed by 6 bases and J by 0 bases, 10 bases remained unmatched. This CDR3 is built from 16 residues. Germline CDR1 and CDR2: MDHEN and SYDVKM. CDR3 region: CASREPTGVISYEQYF. CDR3 bases: TGTGCCAGCAGGGAACCGACAGGGGTAATCTCCTACGAGCAGTACTTC.

The rearrangement uses TRBV15 and TRBJ1-5, with no clear D. Germline CDR1 and CDR2: LNHNV and YYDKDF (reference sequence). With 0 bases removed from V and 6 bases from J, the gap between germline ends came to 6 bases. This CDR3 spans 13 amino acids. The CDR3 region has the DNA TGTGCCACCAGCAGAGATCGGGGTCAGCCCCAGCATTTT. Encoded protein: CATSRDRGQPQHF.

This rearrangement joins TRBV27 to TRBJ1-2; TRBD1 matches 9 bases. The length of the CDR3 is 14 residues. The germline V gene has CDR1 MNHEY and CDR2 SMNVEV (reference sequence). The V and J ends lost 6 bases and 8 bases, in that order; junction bases with no gene match: 10. CDR3 in DNA: TGTGCCAGCAGGGGGGGACAGGGTGATCAAGGCTACACCTTC. Amino acid sequence: CASRGGQGDQGYTF.

The J gene is TRBJ2-7, the V gene TRBV2, with 10 bases matching TRBD1. Germline V gene sequence: CDR1 SNHLY, CDR2 FYNNEI. The CDR3 loop spans 15 amino acids. The ends lost 6 bases at V and 5 bases at J; junction bases unmatched: 10. The CDR3 region is CASSHPGTGDHEQYF. In nucleotides, the CDR3 is TGTGCCAGCAGCCACCCCGGGACAGGGGACCACGAGCAGTACTTC.

The chain joins TRBV2 to TRBJ2-5; 9 positions match TRBD1. The CDR3 extends over 15 amino acids. Germline trimming cut 6 bases from V and 5 bases from J; bases unmatched to any gene: 10. Germline assignment: CDR1 SNHLY and CDR2 FYNNEI. The CDR3 DNA reads TGTGCCAGCAGCGACGGGACAGGGTCGGTGGAGACCCAGTACTTC. It translates to CASSDGTGSVETQYF.